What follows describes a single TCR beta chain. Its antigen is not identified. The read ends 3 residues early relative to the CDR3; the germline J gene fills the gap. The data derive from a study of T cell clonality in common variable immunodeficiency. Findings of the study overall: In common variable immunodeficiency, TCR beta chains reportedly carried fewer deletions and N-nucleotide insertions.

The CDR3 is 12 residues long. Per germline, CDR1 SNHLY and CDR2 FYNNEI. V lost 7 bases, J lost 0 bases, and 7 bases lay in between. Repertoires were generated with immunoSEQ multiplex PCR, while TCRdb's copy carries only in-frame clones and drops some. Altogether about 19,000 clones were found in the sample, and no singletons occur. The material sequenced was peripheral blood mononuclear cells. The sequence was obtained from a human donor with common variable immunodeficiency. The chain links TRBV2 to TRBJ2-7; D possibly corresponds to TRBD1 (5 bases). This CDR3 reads CASTTDSYEQYF. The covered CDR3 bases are TGTGCCAGCACGACAGACTCCTACGAG.